One sample yielded the 20 T cell receptor beta chains listed below, sequenced in a study of shared clonotypes between healthy human individuals. The table came from immunoSEQ multiplex PCR; TCRdb's copy has only in-frame clones and leaves some out. Of approximately 440,000 clones listed, over 60% are singletons. The sequencing sample was made of PBMCs. All receptors derive from a middle-aged woman in good health. Some clones in this sample may be carry-over from other donors' samples.

The CDR3 coding sequence is TGTGCCAGTAGTATAAGACAGGGATACCAGCCCCAGCATTTT. Encoded protein: CASSIRQGYQPQHF. V is TRBV19 and J is TRBJ1-5, with 7 nucleotides matching TRBD1. The CDR3 contains 14 residues. Germline V gene data show CDR1 as LNHDA and CDR2 as SQIVND (reference sequence). Trimming at V came to 2 bases and at J to 7 bases, leaving 5 bases not matched to a gene.

Concerning this clone itself: It differs at one base from a far larger clone, so likely a read error. This CDR3 reads CASSISQSYEQCF. CDR3 DNA sequence: TGTGCCAGCAGTATATCCCAATCCTACGAGCAGTGCTTC. The gene calls are TRBV27 and TRBJ2-7; D is ambiguous. Per germline, CDR1 MNHEY and CDR2 SMNVEV (reference sequence). The CDR3 is 13 amino acids.

This chain uses TRBV30 with TRBJ2-5; D gene unclear. Per the germline V gene, CDR1 is GTSNPN and CDR2 is SVGIG (reference sequence). The ends were cut back, 0 bases at V and 4 bases at J, with 6 bases in the middle. The length of the CDR3 is 12 residues. CDR3 residues: CAWSVSRETQYF. The CDR3 DNA reads TGTGCCTGGAGTGTATCTAGAGAGACCCAGTACTTC.

The rearrangement joins TRBV18 to TRBJ2-4, with D maybe TRBD1 (5 bases). The CDR3 is 15 residues long. Germline V gives CDR1 KGHSH, CDR2 LQKENI. V was pared by 3 bases and J by 8 bases, with 17 bases between. The CDR3 coding sequence is TGTGCCAGCTCACCCAGGGCGACTGCTCGGGACATTCAGTACTTC. Protein sequence: CASSPRATARDIQYF.

The rearrangement uses TRBV30 and TRBJ1-2, with 8 bases identical to TRBD1. Trimming removed 4 bases from V and 4 bases from J; junction bases left unmatched: 5. CDR1 and CDR2 (germline): GTSNPN, SVGIG (reference sequence). The CDR3 has 13 amino acids. The CDR3 sequence is CAWTGTGVYGYTF. For the CDR3, the DNA is TGTGCCTGGACCGGGACAGGTGTCTATGGCTACACCTTC.

The rearrangement joins TRBV30 to TRBJ2-3; no clear D gene. V dropped 1 base and J dropped 5 bases, with 7 bases sitting between them. There are 12 residues in the CDR3. Germline-derived CDR1 and CDR2 are GTSNPN and SVGIG (reference sequence). The CDR3 DNA sequence: TGTGCCTGGAGTGCTAGGGAAGATACGCAGTATTTT. Translating gives CAWSAREDTQYF. Full variable domain (outside the CDR3, taken from reference TRBV30 and TRBJ2-3): SQTIHQWPATLVQPVGSPLSLECTVEGTSNPNLYWYRQAAGRGLQLLFYSVGIGQISSEVPQNLSASRPQDRQFILSSKKLLLSDSGFYLCAWSAREDTQYFGPGTRLTVL.

The rearrangement joins TRBV4-1 to TRBJ1-2; D not resolved. The germline V and J ends were trimmed by 1 base and 6 bases, with 9 bases remaining between them. The germline gives CDR1 MGHRA, CDR2 YSYEKL. The CDR3 is 13 amino acids. CDR3 DNA: TGCGCCAGCAGCCAAGGACTTGTCGATGGCTACACCTTC. Protein sequence: CASSQGLVDGYTF.

The V and J genes are TRBV7-9 and TRBJ2-3, with TRBD1 matching 9 bases. The CDR3 consists of 15 residues. Trimming removed 3 bases from V and 1 base from J; junction bases left unmatched: 2. From germline, CDR1 is SEHNR and CDR2 FQNEAQ (reference sequence). The CDR3 loop reads CASSLGTGRTDTQYF. The CDR3 DNA follows: TGTGCCAGCAGCTTGGGGACAGGGCGCACAGATACGCAGTATTTT.

As for this clone: The junction departs from the called germline gene at one end, perhaps through a read error. V gene TRBV28 combines with J gene TRBJ2-7; 9 bases match TRBD1. The V gene's germline CDR1 is MDHEN and CDR2 SYDVKM. There are 13 residues in the CDR3. DNA for the CDR3: TGTGCCAGCAGATTACAGGGGGCGGGCGAGCGGTACTTC. Its translation is CASRLQGAGERYF.

This clone was detected many times. Other DNA sequences in this specimen translate into the identical CDR3. The chain employs TRBV2 and TRBJ1-5; D is perhaps TRBD1 (5 bases). Germline V lookup: CDR1 SNHLY, CDR2 FYNNEI. The CDR3 length is 15 residues. Trimming left V 2 bases short and J 3 bases short, with 11 bases between. CDR3 residues: CASSERSGTNQPQHF. The CDR3 DNA reads TGTGCCAGCAGTGAACGGTCAGGGACCAATCAGCCCCAGCATTTT. The full variable domain, its missing parts supplied by reference TRBV2 and TRBJ1-5, is EPEVTQTPSHQVTQMGQEVILRCVPISNHLYFYWYRQILGQKVEFLVSFYNNEISEKSEIFDDQFSVERPDGSNFTLKIRSTKLEDSAMYFCASSERSGTNQPQHFGDGTRLSIL.

The V call is TRBV7-3, the J call TRBJ2-7, with D maybe TRBD1 (6 bases). Germline V gene sequence: CDR1 SGHTA, CDR2 FQGTGA. This CDR3 contains 14 residues. V was clipped by 5 bases and J by 0 bases, with 11 bases between them. CDR3 in amino acids: CASSQGSGSYEQYF. In nucleotides, the CDR3 is TGTGCCAGCAGCCAGGGGTCCGGCTCCTACGAGCAGTACTTC.

This chain joins TRBV7-2 and TRBJ2-7; D gene uncertain. This CDR3 is built from 13 residues. V gave up 2 bases and J gave up 0 bases, with 5 bases separating them. Germline CDR1 and CDR2: SGHTA and FQGNSA. The CDR3 sequence: CASSLQPSYEQYF. In nucleotides, the CDR3 is TGTGCCAGCAGCTTACAACCCTCCTACGAGCAGTACTTC. Full variable domain (remainder filled in from reference TRBV7-2 and TRBJ2-7): GAGVSQSPSNKVTEKGKDVELRCDPISGHTALYWYRQSLGQGLEFLIYFQGNSAPDKSGLPSDRFSAERTGGSVSTLTIQRTQQEDSAVYLCASSLQPSYEQYFGPGTRLTVT.

As concerns this clone: Mismatch with germline at one junction end may stem from a read error. This CDR3 is also generated by other DNA sequences in the sample. The V and J genes are TRBV30 and TRBJ1-4; D not certain. This CDR3 contains 13 residues. The germline V gene encodes CDR1 GTSNPN and CDR2 SVGIG (reference sequence). DNA for the CDR3: TGTGCCTGGAGTGTATCCATTGGGGAAAAACTGTTCTTT. Residues: CAWSVSIGEKLFF.

About this clone: Other DNA variants within this sample encode the same CDR3. The chain recombines TRBV5-1 with TRBJ1-1, with D perhaps TRBD1 (6 bases). CDR3 size: 13 residues. The ends were cut back, 4 bases at V and 1 base at J, with 8 bases in the middle. The germline V gene has CDR1 SGHRS and CDR2 YFSETQ. The CDR3 region is CASSTQGNTEAFF. Here the CDR3 DNA reads TGCGCCAGCAGCACACAGGGGAACACTGAAGCTTTCTTT. The full variable domain, rest sourced from reference TRBV5-1 and TRBJ1-1, is KAGVTQTPRYLIKTRGQQVTLSCSPISGHRSVSWYQQTPGQGLQFLFEYFSETQRNKGNFPGRFSGRQFSNSRSEMNVSTLELGDSALYLCASSTQGNTEAFFGQGTRLTVV.

To note about this clone: A far larger clone is one base from this, pointing to a likely read error. The V and J genes are TRBV11-2 and TRBJ1-5; D is ambiguous. Trimming took off 1 base at V and 3 bases at J, with 10 bases between the two ends. CDR1 is SGHAT, CDR2 FQNNGV, per germline. The length of the CDR3 is 15 residues. CDR3 protein: CASSLGGGVNQPQHF. The CDR3 coding sequence is TGTGCCAGCAGCTTAGGCGGCGGGGTCAATCAGCCCCAGCATTTT. The full variable domain, in which reference TRBV11-2 and TRBJ1-5 provide the parts outside the CDR3, is EAGVAQSPRYKIIEKRQSVAFWCNPISGHATLYWYQQILGQGPKLLIQFQNNGVVDDSQLPKDRFSAERLKGVDSTLKIQPAKLEDSAVYLCASSLGGGVNQPQHFGDGTRLSIL.

This CDR3 reads CASSGGAGNTIYF. CDR3 sequence (DNA): TGTGCCAGCAGTGGGGGGGCCGGAAACACCATATATTTT. This sequence joins TRBV28 and TRBJ1-3, with a weak D call TRBD1 (6 bases). The ends were cut back, 5 bases at V and 4 bases at J, with 9 bases in the middle. CDR3 size: 13 residues. In germline, CDR1 is MDHEN, CDR2 SYDVKM.

This chain links TRBV5-1 with TRBJ1-4, with TRBD1 matching over 7 bases. After removal of 2 bases from V and 0 bases from J, the junction contained 7 bases not matched to a gene. The germline V gene has CDR1 SGHRS and CDR2 YFSETQ. CDR3 length: 17 residues. The CDR3 reads CASSFTGDPSTNEKLFF. As DNA, the CDR3 is TGCGCCAGCAGCTTTACAGGGGACCCGTCAACTAATGAAAAACTGTTTTTT.

This clone was observed at least ten times. This CDR3 is also generated by other DNA sequences in the sample. This rearrangement joins TRBV11-2 to TRBJ2-7, with D maybe TRBD2 (6 bases). The length of the CDR3 is 14 residues. CDR1 and CDR2 (germline): SGHAT, FQNNGV. With 1 base removed from V and 2 bases from J, the gap between germline ends came to 9 bases. The CDR3 loop is CASSLGRGTYEQYF. The CDR3 bases are TGTGCCAGCAGCTTAGGGCGGGGCACCTACGAGCAGTACTTC.

The genes are TRBV5-4 and TRBJ1-1; D is unresolved. Germline V gene sequence: CDR1 SGHNT, CDR2 YYREEE (reference sequence). V was shortened by 0 bases and J by 1 base, with 10 bases between the two germline ends. The CDR3 is 15 amino acids. The CDR3 is CASSLARQGNTEAFF. The CDR3 nucleotides are TGTGCCAGCAGCTTGGCCAGGCAAGGGAACACTGAAGCTTTCTTT.

At least ten counts were recorded for this clone. V and J are TRBV6-4 and TRBJ2-2, with a weak D call TRBD1 (6 bases). The CDR3 length is 15 residues. CDR1 and CDR2 from the germline V gene are MRHNA and SNTAGT. V was pared by 3 bases and J by 4 bases, with 12 bases between. The CDR3 bases are TGTGCCAGCAGTGAAGAACAGGGAGCCACCGGGGAGCTGTTTTTT. It codes for CASSEEQGATGELFF.